The source of this TCR beta chain is a study of post-analysis software for immune sequencing data. Findings and caveats of the study: Versus controls, multiple sclerosis patients showed significantly lower diversity (normalized Chao1). The authors found that F measure strongly co-clustered same-batch samples. The study found TRBV5-6, TRBV5-1 and TRBV20-1 among a few TRBV segments more frequent in patients than controls.

Unique molecular identifiers were present in the TCR beta cDNA libraries. The T cell input of about 1 to 10 million gave about 470,000 cDNA molecules. TCRdb re-called the PCR reads with MiXCR, one entry per CDR3 protein. The sample consists of 250,000 to 300,000 distinct CDR3 sequences, 36% of them appearing once. This CDR3 has 14 residues. The V gene lost 3 bases and the J gene lost 10 bases, with 16 bases spanning the gap. CDR1 is LGHNA and CDR2 is YNFKEQ in the germline V gene. Of note for this clonotype: Its antigen is currently unknown.

This TCR came from a girl aged 10 to 17 with multiple sclerosis. Sequencing used blood. This chain uses TRBV4-2 with TRBJ2-1; D remains unclear. Here the CDR3 reads CASSQTSEVWEQFF. For the CDR3, the DNA is TGTGCCAGCAGCCAGACTTCAGAGGTATGGGAGCAGTTCTTC.